This paragraph covers one T cell receptor beta chain sequence. These data belong to a study of cytomegalovirus exposure and HLA in healthy donors. The donors were part of the approximately 120-subject validation cohort, which stood apart from the 666-subject first cohort. Sequencing was performed with immunoSEQ multiplex PCR; in TCRdb, only in-frame clones are kept and a portion is missing. This sample yields approximately 160,000 clones, of which 70% to 90% are seen a single time; about 2% belongs to the top ten. The CDR3 runs 13 residues. V gave up 3 bases and J gave up 5 bases; unmatched junction bases: 3. CDR1 and CDR2 from the germline V gene are SGHNT and YYREEE (reference sequence).

The chain employs TRBV5-4 and TRBJ1-2, with TRBD1 identical over 8 bases. This clonotype was obtained from a man younger than 45 in good health and CMV-seropositive. The sample was PBMCs. Written as DNA, the CDR3 is TGTGCCAGCAGCTGGGACAGGAGGTATGGCTACACCTTC. This sequence encodes CASSWDRRYGYTF.